These T cell receptor beta chains were read from a single sample in a study of cytomegalovirus exposure and HLA in healthy donors. Profiled with immunoSEQ multiplex PCR; TCRdb holds only in-frame clones, not every one. The table includes about 73,000 clones, roughly 95% detected once. The specimen sequenced was PBMCs. All receptors come from a man aged 18 to 30 in good health and CMV-seronegative. Each CDR3 is given with its conserved first and last residue. A D gene is named only where the DNA matches it firmly. Size is omitted from some rows. Given values are once, few, many or a class for expanded clones.

V: TRBV6-4
J: TRBJ2-3
D: TRBD2
size: .
CDR3: CASSFLAGGSTDTQYF
DNA: TGTGCCAGCAGTTTCCTAGCGGGGGGCAGCACAGATACGCAGTATTTT

V: TRBV5-4
J: TRBJ1-6
D: .
size: .
CDR3: CASSLGAGMNSPLHF
DNA: TGTGCCAGCAGCCTGGGAGCGGGGATGAATTCACCCCTCCACTTT

V: TRBV5-6
J: TRBJ1-1
D: TRBD1
size: once
CDR3: CASSWDRGTEAFF
DNA: TGTGCCAGCAGCTGGGACAGGGGGACTGAAGCTTTCTTT

V: TRBV9
J: TRBJ1-1
D: TRBD1
size: .
CDR3: CASTEAGGRVNTEAFF
DNA: TGTGCCAGCACCGAAGCAGGGGGCAGGGTGAACACTGAAGCTTTCTTT

V: TRBV28
J: TRBJ1-1
D: TRBD1
size: .
CDR3: CASSFSTGRLRVFF
DNA: TGTGCCAGCAGTTTCTCGACAGGGCGTTTGAGAGTTTTCTTT

V: TRBV28
J: TRBJ1-5
D: .
size: once
CDR3: CASSLMGSVQPQHF
DNA: TGTGCCAGCAGTTTGATGGGGAGCGTGCAGCCCCAGCATTTT

V: TRBV18
J: TRBJ1-5
D: TRBD1
size: .
CDR3: CASSPPGQGGHQPQHF
DNA: TGTGCCAGCTCACCTCCGGGACAGGGAGGACATCAGCCCCAGCATTTT

V: TRBV10-3
J: TRBJ2-5
D: .
size: .
CDR3: CAISESVVETQYF
DNA: TGTGCCATCAGTGAATCTGTCGTTGAGACCCAGTACTTC

V: TRBV2
J: TRBJ1-2
D: .
size: .
CDR3: CASSVGGTNYGYTF
DNA: TGTGCCAGCAGTGTGGGGGGTACTAACTATGGCTACACCTTC

V: TRBV5-3
J: TRBJ2-1
D: TRBD2
size: .
CDR3: CARSRTSGGTSSYNEQFF
DNA: TGTGCCAGAAGCCGGACTAGCGGGGGGACCAGCTCCTACAATGAGCAGTTCTTC

V: TRBV5-1
J: TRBJ2-3
D: .
size: .
CDR3: CASSPGTRADTQYF
DNA: TGCGCCAGCAGCCCCGGGACAAGGGCAGATACGCAGTATTTT

V: TRBV5-6
J: TRBJ1-1
D: TRBD1
size: .
CDR3: CASSLGTGGNTEAFF
DNA: TGTGCCAGCAGCTTGGGGACAGGGGGGAACACTGAAGCTTTCTTT

V: TRBV6-5
J: TRBJ1-2
D: TRBD1
size: .
CDR3: CASRRARDRFYGYTF
DNA: TGTGCCAGCAGACGAGCTAGGGACAGATTCTATGGCTACACCTTC

V: TRBV10-3
J: TRBJ2-2
D: TRBD2
size: .
CDR3: CAISAQRGSTGELFF
DNA: TGTGCCATCAGTGCCCAGCGGGGATCCACCGGGGAGCTGTTTTTT

V: TRBV6-6
J: TRBJ1-1
D: TRBD1
size: .
CDR3: CASTRQGATTEAFF
DNA: TGTGCCAGCACCCGACAGGGGGCGACCACTGAAGCTTTCTTT

V: TRBV6-5
J: TRBJ1-5
D: .
size: .
CDR3: CASSYRADSNQPQHF
DNA: TGTGCCAGCAGTTACCGAGCCGATAGCAATCAGCCCCAGCATTTT

V: TRBV19
J: TRBJ2-7
D: TRBD2
size: .
CDR3: CASSIATGGLAVSSYEQYF
DNA: TGTGCCAGTAGTATAGCAACCGGGGGACTAGCGGTTTCCAGTTACGAGCAGTACTTC

V: TRBV29-1
J: TRBJ1-2
D: .
size: .
CDR3: CSVEDLTDSNYGYTF
DNA: TGCAGCGTTGAAGATCTTACAGATTCTAACTATGGCTACACCTTC

V: TRBV7-6
J: TRBJ2-7
D: TRBD1
size: .
CDR3: CASSASTGGALVGSYEQYF
DNA: TGTGCCAGCAGCGCATCGACAGGGGGCGCGTTAGTAGGATCCTACGAGCAGTACTTC

V: TRBV28
J: TRBJ2-1
D: .
size: once
CDR3: CASSFWSEGNEQFF
DNA: TGTGCCAGCAGTTTCTGGTCGGAGGGTAATGAGCAGTTCTTC

V: TRBV7-8
J: TRBJ1-1
D: TRBD1
size: .
CDR3: CASSLGDRGGGISAFF
DNA: TGTGCCAGCAGCCTGGGGGACAGGGGTGGGGGGATTTCGGCTTTCTTT

V: TRBV7-8
J: TRBJ1-4
D: TRBD1
size: .
CDR3: CASSFRDSRDEKLFF
DNA: TGTGCCAGCAGCTTCCGGGACAGTAGGGATGAAAAACTGTTTTTT

V: TRBV18
J: TRBJ2-3
D: .
size: .
CDR3: CASSPAGRRVTDTQYF
DNA: TGTGCCAGCTCACCGGCGGGCAGGCGAGTCACAGATACGCAGTATTTT

V: TRBV6-1
J: TRBJ2-5
D: .
size: .
CDR3: CASSVMGGKETQYF
DNA: TGTGCCAGCAGCGTCATGGGCGGGAAAGAGACCCAGTACTTC

V: TRBV29-1
J: TRBJ1-1
D: .
size: .
CDR3: CSGDRLMNTEAFF
DNA: TGCAGCGGTGACAGACTCATGAACACTGAAGCTTTCTTT

V: TRBV9
J: TRBJ1-6
D: .
size: .
CDR3: CASSVGANSPLHF
DNA: TGTGCCAGCAGCGTAGGGGCGAATTCACCCCTCCACTTT

V: TRBV11-2
J: TRBJ2-3
D: .
size: .
CDR3: CASSSGKDVTTDTQYF
DNA: TGTGCCAGCAGCTCCGGGAAGGATGTAACCACAGATACGCAGTATTTT

V: TRBV5-6
J: TRBJ1-2
D: .
size: .
CDR3: CASSLAGDQHTKYGYTF
DNA: TGTGCCAGCAGCTTGGCGGGGGATCAGCACACGAAGTATGGCTACACCTTC

V: TRBV28
J: TRBJ2-7
D: .
size: .
CDR3: CASSLPQAAYEQYF
DNA: TGTGCCAGCAGTTTGCCTCAGGCAGCCTACGAGCAGTACTTC

V: TRBV29-1
J: TRBJ2-3
D: TRBD2
size: once
CDR3: CSSTSGGDTDTQYF
DNA: TGCAGCTCCACTAGCGGGGGGGACACAGATACGCAGTATTTT

V: TRBV12-5
J: TRBJ2-1
D: .
size: .
CDR3: CASGFPGGSSYNEQFF
DNA: TGTGCTAGTGGTTTTCCTGGGGGGTCATCCTACAATGAGCAGTTCTTC

V: TRBV19
J: TRBJ2-7
D: .
size: .
CDR3: CASSSTGIQGYEQYF
DNA: TGTGCCAGTAGCTCCACAGGGATCCAAGGCTACGAGCAGTACTTC

V: TRBV2
J: TRBJ2-1
D: .
size: .
CDR3: CASSEAARGGPTRGNEQFF
DNA: TGTGCCAGCAGTGAAGCGGCCCGAGGGGGTCCGACGAGGGGTAATGAGCAGTTCTTC

V: TRBV6-5
J: TRBJ2-2
D: TRBD1
size: .
CDR3: CASRDTGGTGELFF
DNA: TGTGCCAGCAGGGACACAGGGGGAACCGGGGAGCTGTTTTTT

V: TRBV5-4
J: TRBJ2-3
D: TRBD2
size: .
CDR3: CASSLDPAGGLIDTQYF
DNA: TGTGCCAGCAGCTTGGACCCAGCGGGGGGCCTTATAGATACGCAGTATTTT

V: TRBV11-2
J: TRBJ1-1
D: .
size: once
CDR3: CASSLGFSEAFF
DNA: TGTGCCAGCAGCTTAGGTTTCTCTGAAGCTTTCTTT

V: TRBV7-8
J: TRBJ1-2
D: TRBD1
size: .
CDR3: CASSPSSGTGFGYTF
DNA: TGTGCCAGCAGCCCAAGTTCCGGGACAGGGTTTGGCTACACCTTC

V: TRBV30
J: TRBJ1-1
D: .
size: .
CDR3: CAGALWTEAFF
DNA: TGTGCCGGAGCATTATGGACTGAAGCTTTCTTT

V: TRBV5-5
J: TRBJ2-7
D: .
size: .
CDR3: CASSLGLTSSYEQYF
DNA: TGTGCCAGCAGCCTGGGACTTACGAGCTCCTACGAGCAGTACTTC

V: TRBV7-9
J: TRBJ2-3
D: TRBD2
size: .
CDR3: CASSVAGGNTDTQYF
DNA: TGTGCCAGCAGTGTAGCGGGGGGCAACACAGATACGCAGTATTTT

V: TRBV9
J: TRBJ1-2
D: .
size: .
CDR3: CASRGFRDTGRGYTF
DNA: TGTGCCAGCAGAGGTTTCCGGGACACCGGCCGTGGCTACACCTTC

V: TRBV6-5
J: TRBJ2-2
D: TRBD2
size: many
CDR3: CASSPGVAGPGELFF
DNA: TGTGCCAGCAGTCCCGGGGTAGCGGGGCCCGGGGAGCTGTTTTTT

V: TRBV30
J: TRBJ1-1
D: .
size: .
CDR3: CAWGGRGDTEAFF
DNA: TGTGCCTGGGGTGGCAGGGGAGACACTGAAGCTTTCTTT

V: TRBV6-5
J: TRBJ2-7
D: TRBD1
size: .
CDR3: CASSRGQFYTYEQYF
DNA: TGTGCCAGCAGTCGGGGACAGTTTTATACCTACGAGCAGTACTTC

V: TRBV2
J: TRBJ1-5
D: TRBD1
size: .
CDR3: CASSEGTAGNQPQHF
DNA: TGTGCCAGCAGTGAGGGGACAGCGGGCAATCAGCCCCAGCATTTT

V: TRBV30
J: TRBJ1-2
D: .
size: .
CDR3: CAWSLGRWTSRAAYGYTF
DNA: TGTGCCTGGAGTCTTGGGCGCTGGACATCAAGGGCGGCCTATGGCTACACCTTC

V: TRBV9
J: TRBJ1-1
D: .
size: .
CDR3: CASSARGDIWNTEAFF
DNA: TGTGCCAGCAGCGCCCGAGGGGACATCTGGAACACTGAAGCTTTCTTT

V: TRBV4-3
J: TRBJ1-2
D: .
size: once
CDR3: CASSQEQGMDGYTF
DNA: TGCGCCAGCAGCCAAGAACAGGGAATGGATGGCTACACCTTC

V: TRBV7-3
J: TRBJ1-1
D: .
size: once
CDR3: CASSLSSSHEAFF
DNA: TGTGCCAGCAGCTTATCGAGTAGCCATGAAGCTTTCTTT

V: TRBV27
J: TRBJ1-1
D: .
size: .
CDR3: CASRDTGHFEAFF
DNA: TGTGCCAGCAGGGATACAGGACACTTTGAAGCTTTCTTT

V: TRBV20-1
J: TRBJ2-7
D: .
size: .
CDR3: CSAQEGYEQYF
DNA: TGCAGTGCTCAGGAGGGCTACGAGCAGTACTTC